The clone carrying this T cell receptor beta chain was recorded once. These data are taken from a study of blood T cell repertoires in COVID-19. Clones were sequenced by immunoSEQ multiplex PCR, and TCRdb holds only the in-frame ones, with some missing. The sample lists hundreds of thousands of clones, around 86% occurring once. Assignments of participants to cohorts depended upon their own reported clinical history. Cohort 3 recovery required two negative PCRs, clearance, or symptom resolution. Sequencing was carried out using PBMCs or T cells enriched from blood (not recorded which). The sequence was obtained from a woman aged 45-59 years who had recovered from COVID-19.

CDR3 sequence (DNA): TGTGCCAGCAGTTCCCGGGACAGGGCCTATGGCTACACCTTC. It yields the protein CASSSRDRAYGYTF. V gene TRBV2 combines with J gene TRBJ1-2; 9 bases are a match to TRBD1. Germline loops: CDR1 SNHLY, CDR2 FYNNEI. The CDR3 has 14 amino acids. V lost 5 bases to trimming and J lost 4 bases; unmatched junction nucleotides: 5. Complete variable domain (other parts from reference TRBV2 and TRBJ1-2): EPEVTQTPSHQVTQMGQEVILRCVPISNHLYFYWYRQILGQKVEFLVSFYNNEISEKSEIFDDQFSVERPDGSNFTLKIRSTKLEDSAMYFCASSSRDRAYGYTFGSGTRLTVV.